The clone carrying this TCR beta chain was detected only a few times. Its antigen is as yet unknown. TCRdb reprocessed the 5' RACE reads via MiXCR and lists one record per CDR3 protein. This table holds about 240,000 distinct CDR3 sequences, over 9% found once. This CDR3 has 12 amino acids. The V end lost 1 base, the J end lost 5 bases, and 4 bases lay between the germline ends. Germline lookup yields CDR1 LGHDT and CDR2 YNNKEL (reference sequence). This sample is drawn from a study of T-cell memory formation after mild COVID-19. Study observations and caveats: Pre-infection memory contained some responding clones, which suggested that cross-reactive memory had joined. Confirmation was lacking for SARS-CoV-2 specificity of second-wave clones that peaked on day 37.

This chain connects TRBV3-1 to TRBJ2-3; unclear D gene. The sequence was collected from a man aged 18 to 35 who had mild COVID-19 (a few samples of this study predate the infection). Cell type and time point are not known. The sequencing sample was made of PBMCs or a T cell subset sorted from them (not recorded which). The CDR3 region is CASSQVQDTQYF. The DNA for the CDR3 is TGTGCCAGCAGCCAAGTTCAAGATACGCAGTATTTT.